This T cell receptor beta chain stems from a study of cytomegalovirus exposure and HLA in healthy donors. Study results and limitations: By HLA locus, TCR association rates varied in a later analysis, with DRB1 showing the most and HLA-C the fewest. Later analysis identified a missense DCLRE1C variant that was linked to TCR beta V- and J-gene trimming. When a later analysis was performed, an Asian-associated ancestry cluster reportedly had fewer N-insertions than the roughly 640-donor mean.

Germline CDR1 is SNHLY and CDR2 is FYNNEI. The CDR3 is 11 amino acids. Trimming pared 6 bases from V and 9 bases from J, leaving 9 bases between. Use of 60 Vbeta and 13 Jbeta primers characterized the PCR. Sequencing used immunoSEQ multiplex PCR; TCRdb keeps in-frame clones, though not all of them. The repertoire holds about 99,000 clones, with about 80% as singletons. A word on this clone: Its antigen is undetermined.

Sequenced input: PBMCs. V and J are TRBV2 and TRBJ1-5, with D tentatively TRBD1 (5 bases). The receptor was derived from a woman in her late teens or twenties in good health and CMV-seropositive. For the CDR3, the DNA is TGTGCCAGCAGGGGGGAGGGGCCCCAGCATTTT. Protein product: CASRGEGPQHF.